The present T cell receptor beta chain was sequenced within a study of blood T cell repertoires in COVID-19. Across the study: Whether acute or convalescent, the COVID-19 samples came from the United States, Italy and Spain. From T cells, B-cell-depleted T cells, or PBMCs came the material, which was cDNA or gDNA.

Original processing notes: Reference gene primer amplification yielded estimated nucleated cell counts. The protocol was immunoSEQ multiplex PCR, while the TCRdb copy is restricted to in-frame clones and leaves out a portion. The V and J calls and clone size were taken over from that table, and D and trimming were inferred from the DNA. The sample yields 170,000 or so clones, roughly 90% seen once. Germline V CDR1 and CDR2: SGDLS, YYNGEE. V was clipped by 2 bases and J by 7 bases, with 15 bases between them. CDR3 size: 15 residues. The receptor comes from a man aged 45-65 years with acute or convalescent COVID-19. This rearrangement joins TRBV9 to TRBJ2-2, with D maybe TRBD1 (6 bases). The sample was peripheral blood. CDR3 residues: CASSVNPGVHGELFF. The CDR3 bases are TGTGCCAGCAGCGTTAACCCAGGGGTCCACGGGGAGCTGTTTTTT.